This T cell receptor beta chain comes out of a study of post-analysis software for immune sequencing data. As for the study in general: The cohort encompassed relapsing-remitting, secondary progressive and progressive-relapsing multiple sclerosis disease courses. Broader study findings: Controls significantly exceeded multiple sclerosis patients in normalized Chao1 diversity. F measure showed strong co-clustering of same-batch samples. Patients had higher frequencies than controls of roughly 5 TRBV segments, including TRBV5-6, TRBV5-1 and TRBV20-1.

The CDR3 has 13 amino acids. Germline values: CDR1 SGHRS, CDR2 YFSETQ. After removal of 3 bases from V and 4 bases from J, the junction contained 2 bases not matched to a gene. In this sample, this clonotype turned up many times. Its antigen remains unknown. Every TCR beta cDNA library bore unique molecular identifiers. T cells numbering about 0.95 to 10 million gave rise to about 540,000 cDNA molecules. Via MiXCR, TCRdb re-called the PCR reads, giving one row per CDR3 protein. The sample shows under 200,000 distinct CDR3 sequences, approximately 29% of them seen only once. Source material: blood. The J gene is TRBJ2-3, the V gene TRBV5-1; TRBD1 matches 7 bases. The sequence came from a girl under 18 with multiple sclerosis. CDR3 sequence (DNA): TGCGCCAGCAGCTCCCAGGGGGCAGATACGCAGTATTTT. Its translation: CASSSQGADTQYF.